This T cell receptor beta chain originates from a study of T-cell reconstitution after alpha-beta-depleted transplantation in children. Germline lookup yields CDR1 DFQATT and CDR2 SNEGSKA (reference sequence). Trimming shortened V by 6 bases and J by 1 base, and 19 bases separated the two germline ends. This CDR3 has 16 residues. The authors prepared the TCRbeta library with unique molecular identifiers. TCRdb passed the PCR reads through MiXCR, listing each CDR3 protein once. The sample includes 450,000 to 700,000 distinct CDR3 sequences, over 20% of them seen just once. This clonotype originated in a boy younger than two with Wiskott-Aldrich syndrome, due to receive a stem cell transplant. The sample in question was PBMCs, obtained before TCRalphabeta/CD19-depleted stem cell transplant. This chain joins TRBV20-1 and TRBJ2-1; D perhaps matches TRBD1 (6 bases). CDR3 region: CSAKTPGHPSYNEQFF. The CDR3 DNA follows: TGCAGTGCGAAGACACCGGGACATCCTTCCTACAATGAGCAGTTCTTC.